The next 4 T cell receptor beta chains were all read from a single sample in a study of a mutant IDH1 vaccine in newly diagnosed glioma. Time point given: week 11, during vaccination. Every single dose of the vaccine, 300 ug of mutant IDH1 20-mer peptide, came with topical imiquimod. Antigen specificity for these receptors is unknown. This table comes from immunoSEQ multiplex PCR, and its TCRdb copy is limited to in-frame clones, with some not included. This table has roughly 130,000 clones, 80% appearing once. Sequencing was performed on PBMCs, taken from a glioma patient whose treatment included an IDH1 peptide vaccine. Source of these receptors: a man aged 40-55 years with glioma.

The chain carries TRBV7-7 and TRBJ2-2; tentative D call: TRBD2 (5 bases). The CDR3 is 16 amino acids. Germline V gene sequence: CDR1 SSHAT, CDR2 FNYEAQ (reference sequence). The CDR3 loop reads CAIQLTGSHTAGELFF. The CDR3 DNA reads as TGTGCTATACAATTGACGGGAAGCCATACCGCCGGGGAGCTGTTTTTT.

The chain carries TRBV5-5 and TRBJ2-7; D is perhaps TRBD2 (6 bases). V lost 0 bases and J 3 bases, leaving 16 bases between the germline ends. The germline V gene has CDR1 SGHKS and CDR2 YYEKEE (reference sequence). The length of the CDR3 is 16 residues. CDR3 in amino acids: CASSLDFAGRFYEQYF. CDR3 bases: TGTGCCAGCAGCTTGGACTTCGCGGGACGATTCTACGAGCAGTACTTC.

This chain links TRBV30 with TRBJ1-2; no clear D gene. V lost 0 bases and J lost 5, with 7 bases in between. There are 12 residues in the CDR3. Per the germline V gene, CDR1 is GTSNPN and CDR2 is SVGIG (reference sequence). CDR3 region: CAWSVGPYGYTF. The CDR3 nucleotides read TGTGCCTGGAGTGTCGGCCCGTATGGCTACACCTTC. The complete variable domain, with remaining parts taken from reference TRBV30 and TRBJ1-2, reads SQTIHQWPATLVQPVGSPLSLECTVEGTSNPNLYWYRQAAGRGLQLLFYSVGIGQISSEVPQNLSASRPQDRQFILSSKKLLLSDSGFYLCAWSVGPYGYTFGSGTRLTVV.

The chain employs TRBV25-1 and TRBJ1-1; maybe TRBD1 (6 bases). V was shortened by 3 bases and J by 5 bases, with 16 bases between the two germline ends. There are 15 residues in the CDR3. CDR1 and CDR2 (germline): MGHDK, SYGVNS. This CDR3 is CASSDDPGRGTEAFF. CDR3 in DNA: TGTGCCAGCAGTGATGATCCTGGGAGGGGGACTGAAGCTTTCTTT.